These T cell receptor beta chains were read from a single sample in a study of blood T cell repertoires in COVID-19. Repertoires were generated with immunoSEQ multiplex PCR, while TCRdb's copy carries only in-frame clones and drops some. The table records about 94,000 clones, more than 70% of them present only once. Sequencing input: peripheral blood. The receptors come from a human donor with acute or convalescent COVID-19. The donor label of this sample is uncertain. The CDR3 runs from the conserved cysteine through the conserved F or W. The order of the fields is CDR3 DNA, CDR3 protein, D gene, J gene, clone size, V gene. A D gene is named only where the DNA matches it firmly. Size tells how often a clone was seen (once, few, many) or the class of an expanded clone, and some rows leave it out.

CDR3nt: TGTGCTAGTGGTAAACAGGGGTTCTACAATGAGCAGTTCTTC; CDR3aa: CASGKQGFYNEQFF; d_gene: TRBD1; j_gene: TRBJ2-1; abundance: NA; v_gene: TRBV12-5
CDR3nt: TGTGCCAGCAGCAAAGGTAGCGGGACAAGCACAGATACGCAGTATTTT; CDR3aa: CASSKGSGTSTDTQYF; d_gene: NA; j_gene: TRBJ2-3; abundance: NA; v_gene: TRBV21-1
CDR3nt: TGTGCCAGCAGCCCCCACCCCCCGACAGGGGCTGGAAACACCATATATTTT; CDR3aa: CASSPHPPTGAGNTIYF; d_gene: TRBD1; j_gene: TRBJ1-3; abundance: NA; v_gene: TRBV7-3
CDR3nt: TGTGCCACCAGTGGGGACAGGGACGAGCAGTACTTC; CDR3aa: CATSGDRDEQYF; d_gene: TRBD1; j_gene: TRBJ2-7; abundance: NA; v_gene: TRBV24-1
CDR3nt: TGTGCCAGCAGCTTAGGGAGCACTTACAATGAGCAGTTCTTC; CDR3aa: CASSLGSTYNEQFF; d_gene: NA; j_gene: TRBJ2-1; abundance: NA; v_gene: TRBV11-2
CDR3nt: TGTGCCTGGAGCGGTAGCGGGGGTATCAAGCAGTACTTC; CDR3aa: CAWSGSGGIKQYF; d_gene: TRBD2; j_gene: TRBJ2-7; abundance: NA; v_gene: TRBV30
CDR3nt: TGTGCCAGCAGCTTAGGGACTAGCGGGGGGCCTGAGCAGTTCTTC; CDR3aa: CASSLGTSGGPEQFF; d_gene: TRBD2; j_gene: TRBJ2-1; abundance: NA; v_gene: TRBV7-9
CDR3nt: TGCGCCAGCCGGGGGGGGACAGGGTCCTACGAGCAGTACTTC; CDR3aa: CASRGGTGSYEQYF; d_gene: NA; j_gene: TRBJ2-7; abundance: NA; v_gene: TRBV5-1
CDR3nt: TGCGCCAGCAGCCAAGATAGAACAGGGTGGGAGACCCAGTACTTC; CDR3aa: CASSQDRTGWETQYF; d_gene: NA; j_gene: TRBJ2-5; abundance: NA; v_gene: TRBV4-3
CDR3nt: TGTGCCAGCAGCAGATCTAGCGGGGCGACTTACAATGAGCAGTTCTTC; CDR3aa: CASSRSSGATYNEQFF; d_gene: TRBD2; j_gene: TRBJ2-1; abundance: NA; v_gene: TRBV7-3
CDR3nt: TGCGCCAGCAGCTTGACAGGCGATCCCAATCAGCCCCAGCATTTT; CDR3aa: CASSLTGDPNQPQHF; d_gene: NA; j_gene: TRBJ1-5; abundance: NA; v_gene: TRBV5-1
CDR3nt: TGTGCCAGCAGCCTGGGGCCCTATGAGAACACCGGGGAGCTGTTTTTT; CDR3aa: CASSLGPYENTGELFF; d_gene: NA; j_gene: TRBJ2-2; abundance: many; v_gene: TRBV7-2
CDR3nt: TGCGCCAGCAGCCTCCATTCGAACAGGGGACTCAGCGCGGACTATGGCTACACCTTC; CDR3aa: CASSLHSNRGLSADYGYTF; d_gene: TRBD1; j_gene: TRBJ1-2; abundance: NA; v_gene: TRBV5-1
CDR3nt: TGTGCCATCAGTGAGTCGGGGCAGAGCACAGATACGCAGTATTTT; CDR3aa: CAISESGQSTDTQYF; d_gene: NA; j_gene: TRBJ2-3; abundance: NA; v_gene: TRBV10-3
CDR3nt: TGTGCCACCAGCAGAGAAGGGACAGGGTATGTTCAGCCCCAGCATTTT; CDR3aa: CATSREGTGYVQPQHF; d_gene: TRBD1; j_gene: TRBJ1-5; abundance: NA; v_gene: TRBV15
CDR3nt: TGTGCCAGCATTTTTCTGGGGACAGGGGGGCAAGATACGCAGTATTTT; CDR3aa: CASIFLGTGGQDTQYF; d_gene: TRBD1; j_gene: TRBJ2-3; abundance: NA; v_gene: TRBV5-6
CDR3nt: TGTGCCAGCACGGGGACTAGCGGGGGGGGCTCCGGCGGGGAGCTGTTTTTT; CDR3aa: CASTGTSGGGSGGELFF; d_gene: TRBD2; j_gene: TRBJ2-2; abundance: once; v_gene: TRBV3-1/TRBV3-2